These 27 T cell receptor beta chains were all obtained from the same sample, sequenced in a study of cytomegalovirus exposure and HLA in healthy donors. The PCR had 60 Vbeta and 13 Jbeta primers. Libraries were prepared by immunoSEQ multiplex PCR; TCRdb keeps only in-frame clonotypes and omits some of them. Counted here are some 150,000 clones, approximately 87% occurring once; the ten biggest clones make up about 5%. The sequenced sample was PBMCs. Every receptor here comes from a woman aged 25-40 years in good health and CMV-seronegative.

This clone occurred once. This chain uses TRBV4-1 with TRBJ1-2, with D unresolved. The germline gives CDR1 MGHRA, CDR2 YSYEKL. The CDR3 is 14 residues long. Trimming stripped 0 bases from V and 4 bases from J, with 9 bases between. The CDR3 loop reads CASSQESLSYGYTF. CDR3 nucleotide sequence: TGCGCCAGCAGCCAAGAAAGTCTCAGCTATGGCTACACCTTC.

V and J are TRBV4-1 and TRBJ1-5; D gene uncertain. This CDR3 contains 17 residues. V was pared by 4 bases and J by 2 bases, with 18 bases between. Germline lookup yields CDR1 MGHRA and CDR2 YSYEKL. CDR3 loop: CASSPRPTPRGNQPQHF. Written as DNA, the CDR3 is TGCGCCAGCAGCCCTAGACCCACCCCTCGAGGCAATCAGCCCCAGCATTTT.

V usage is TRBV5-8 and J usage is TRBJ2-3, with D hard to call. Germline CDR1 SGHTS, CDR2 YDEGEE. This CDR3 is built from 13 residues. The ends were cut back, 0 bases at V and 3 bases at J, with 5 bases in the middle. DNA for the CDR3: TGTGCCAGCAGCTTGGGGGCAACAGATACGCAGTATTTT. The encoded protein is CASSLGATDTQYF.

This clone has more than one count but fewer than ten. J is TRBJ1-1 and V is TRBV7-9, with a possible D match to TRBD1 (6 bases). Germline V CDR1 and CDR2: SEHNR, FQNEAQ (reference sequence). This CDR3 has 13 residues. Trimming shortened V by 3 bases and J by 1 base, and 6 bases separated the two germline ends. The CDR3 loop reads CASSLTGNTEAFF. CDR3 DNA: TGTGCCAGCAGCTTGACAGGGAACACTGAAGCTTTCTTT.

This clone was detected only once. The genes are TRBV27 and TRBJ1-2, with D possibly TRBD1 on 6 matching bases. V dropped 5 bases and J dropped 4 bases, with 11 bases sitting between them. CDR1 is MNHEY and CDR2 is SMNVEV in the germline V gene (reference sequence). This CDR3 is 13 amino acids long. CDR3 in amino acids: CASSPGDTYGYTF. The CDR3 nucleotides read TGTGCCAGCAGTCCTGGGGACACCTATGGCTACACCTTC.

The chain uses TRBV25-1 and TRBJ2-5, with D perhaps TRBD2 (5 bases). The J call could be wrong; TRBJ2-7 is a better fit for the DNA end. CDR3 length: 13 amino acids. Germline V gives CDR1 MGHDK, CDR2 SYGVNS. The DNA of the CDR3 is TGTGCCAGCAGTGAGGGCAGAGCGGCCGAGCAGTACTTC. Encoded protein: CASSEGRAAEQYF.

This clone was picked up one time. The chain uses TRBV21-1 and TRBJ1-3; the table's D call of TRBD1 was not tested on the DNA. TRBV21-1 is given as a pseudogene. CDR3 length: 15 amino acids. DNA for the CDR3: TGTGCCAGCAGTGGACAGGCCAACTCTGGAAACACCATATATTTT. This gives the protein CASSGQANSGNTIYF.

The chain links TRBV7-9 to TRBJ2-7; the D gene is possibly TRBD2 (6 bases). V was pared by 2 bases and J by 7 bases, with 9 bases between. The CDR3 totals 12 residues. Germline values: CDR1 SEHNR, CDR2 FQNEAQ (reference sequence). CDR3 sequence (DNA): TGTGCCAGCAGCTTATTGGAGGGGGAGCAGTACTTC. Translating it yields CASSLLEGEQYF.

This rearrangement joins TRBV28 to TRBJ2-3; TRBD2 is a possible D gene (5 bases). Trimming took 4 bases from V and 6 from J, leaving 17 bases between them. This CDR3 has 15 residues. Per germline, CDR1 MDHEN and CDR2 SYDVKM. The CDR3 DNA reads as TGTGCCAGCAGTTCGAGACCAGATAGGGAGGATACGCAGTATTTT. Translated: CASSSRPDREDTQYF.

V is TRBV29-1 and J is TRBJ1-1; possible D gene TRBD1, 5 bases. Trimming removed 8 bases from V and 2 bases from J, with 9 bases in between. In germline, CDR1 is SQVTM, CDR2 ANQGSEA. The CDR3 sequence is 11 residues long. CDR3 in DNA: TGCAGCACAGGAGAAAACACTGAAGCTTTCTTT. Encoded protein: CSTGENTEAFF. Full variable domain (rest looked up from reference TRBV29-1 and TRBJ1-1): SAVISQKPSRDICQRGTSLTIQCQVDSQVTMMFWYRQQPGQSLTLIATANQGSEATYESGFVIDKFPISRPNLTFSTLTVSNMSPEDSSIYLCSTGENTEAFFGQGTRLTVV.

This clone was picked up one time. The chain carries TRBV9 and TRBJ2-1; 12 nucleotides align to TRBD2. The CDR3 sequence is 16 residues long. With 0 bases clipped from V and 8 bases from J, the junction kept 6 bases outside the gene matches. Per the germline V gene, CDR1 is SGDLS and CDR2 is YYNGEE. CDR3 DNA sequence: TGTGCCAGCAGCGTAGGAGGACTAGCGGGATTGCATGAGCAGTTCTTC. Translated, it gives CASSVGGLAGLHEQFF.

CDR3 bases: TGCGCCAGCAGCCAAGATCGGGGGGTTTACTCCTACGAGCAGTACTTC. Translating it yields CASSQDRGVYSYEQYF. The J gene is TRBJ2-7, the V gene TRBV4-3; 7 nucleotides line up with TRBD2. The CDR3 consists of 16 residues. V was clipped by 0 bases and J by 0 bases; unmatched bases: 5. Germline V gene data show CDR1 as LGHNA and CDR2 as YSLEER.

The chain employs TRBV19 and TRBJ1-2, with 8 bases lining up with TRBD1. The J segment lost 4 bases and the V segment lost 6 bases, leaving 16 bases of the junction unmatched. The CDR3 is made up of 17 amino acids. The germline CDR1 and CDR2 sequences are LNHDA and SQIVND (reference sequence). The CDR3, as DNA: TGTGCCAGTAGCTGGGGACTCGGACAGGGAGTCGGCTATGGCTACACCTTC. Translated, it gives CASSWGLGQGVGYGYTF. Full variable domain (rest looked up from reference TRBV19 and TRBJ1-2): DGGITQSPKYLFRKEGQNVTLSCEQNLNHDAMYWYRQDPGQGLRLIYYSQIVNDFQKGDIAEGYSVSREKKESFPLTVTSAQKNPTAFYLCASSWGLGQGVGYGYTFGSGTRLTVV.

The chain links TRBV4-1 to TRBJ2-4, with 9 bases fitting TRBD1. CDR3 size: 17 residues. CDR1 is MGHRA, CDR2 YSYEKL, per germline. The ends lost 1 base at V and 7 bases at J; junction bases unmatched: 11. The DNA of the CDR3 is TGCGCCAGCAGCCAAGGGATGCCTACAGGGGGCAAGAACATTCAGTACTTC. Translated: CASSQGMPTGGKNIQYF.

This clone was seen a handful of times. This chain connects TRBV6-5 to TRBJ2-7; TRBD2 matches at 8 bases. Germline V gene lookup returns CDR1 MNHEY and CDR2 SVGAGI. The length of the CDR3 is 14 residues. The V and J ends lost 0 bases and 2 bases, in that order; junction bases with no gene match: 0. The CDR3 region has the DNA TGTGCCAGCAGTTACTCGACTAGCGCCTACGAGCAGTACTTC. This encodes CASSYSTSAYEQYF.

The chain recombines TRBV27 with TRBJ2-7; D remains ambiguous. The V gene's germline CDR1 is MNHEY and CDR2 SMNVEV (reference sequence). Deletions cut 3 bases from V and 3 bases from J, with 6 bases between. The CDR3 is 12 amino acids. For the CDR3, the DNA is TGTGCCAGCAGTTTTTCGGGCTACGAGCAGTACTTC. Translated, it gives CASSFSGYEQYF.

J is TRBJ2-7 and V is TRBV19, with TRBD1 matching 7 bases. Germline V lookup: CDR1 LNHDA, CDR2 SQIVND (reference sequence). The CDR3 spans 14 residues. Trimming removed 5 bases from V and 2 bases from J; junction bases left unmatched: 6. The CDR3 is CASSYRGQTYEQYF. As DNA, the CDR3 is TGTGCCAGTAGTTATAGGGGACAGACCTACGAGCAGTACTTC.

The V call is TRBV28, the J call TRBJ2-7; possibly TRBD1 for D (7 bases). Germline CDR1 and CDR2: MDHEN and SYDVKM. The CDR3 has 15 amino acids. The V end lost 2 bases, the J end lost 3 bases, and 14 bases lay between the germline ends. The CDR3 DNA is TGTGCCAGCAGTTTAAGGAGCAGGGGGGTCTACGAGCAGTACTTC. Translated, it gives CASSLRSRGVYEQYF.

This clone was observed a handful of times. The genes are TRBV10-3 and TRBJ1-3; 7 bases align to TRBD1. Germline loops: CDR1 ENHRY, CDR2 SYGVKD. The junction had 9 bases not matched to a gene; V was cut back by 10 bases and J by 0 bases. This CDR3 is 15 amino acids long. CDR3 residues: CATGQALFSGNTIYF. CDR3 sequence (DNA): TGTGCCACTGGACAGGCCTTATTCTCTGGAAACACCATATATTTT.

This sequence joins TRBV9 and TRBJ2-1; TRBD2 is a possible D gene (6 bases). The CDR3 length is 16 residues. The germline gives CDR1 SGDLS, CDR2 YYNGEE. Trimming left V 3 bases short and J 6 bases short, with 19 bases between. CDR3 region: CASSETGTPSGNEQFF. CDR3 nucleotide sequence: TGTGCCAGCAGCGAGACCGGGACTCCCTCGGGCAATGAGCAGTTCTTC.

The rearrangement uses TRBV19 and TRBJ1-5; possible D gene TRBD1, 6 bases. Trimming took off 1 base at V and 7 bases at J, with 14 bases between the two ends. CDR1 and CDR2 (germline): LNHDA, SQIVND (reference sequence). This CDR3 has 15 residues. The CDR3 is CASSIAGGEFQPQHF. The DNA of the CDR3 is TGTGCCAGTAGTATAGCGGGGGGCGAGTTCCAGCCCCAGCATTTT.

The chain uses TRBV5-4 and TRBJ2-6; 7 nucleotides line up with TRBD1. Germline V gives CDR1 SGHNT, CDR2 YYREEE (reference sequence). The CDR3 has 15 amino acids. With V trimmed by 6 bases and J by 5 bases, 8 bases remained unmatched. CDR3 loop: CASTGGRGWANVLTF. DNA of the CDR3: TGTGCCAGCACAGGGGGAAGGGGCTGGGCCAACGTCCTGACTTTC.

This clone has only one observation. The chain's CDR3 is CASSPRLAGGRNYNEQFF. In nucleotides, the CDR3 is TGTGCCAGCAGCCCACGACTAGCGGGAGGAAGGAACTACAATGAGCAGTTCTTC. The chain carries TRBV9 and TRBJ2-1; TRBD2 agrees at 13 bases. The CDR3 runs 18 residues. Germline V gene data show CDR1 as SGDLS and CDR2 as YYNGEE. J was trimmed by 3 bases and V by 4 bases; bases with no gene match: 10.

The V gene is TRBV5-1, the J gene TRBJ1-1, with 9 bases that match TRBD1. Germline CDR1 and CDR2: SGHRS and YFSETQ. J gave up 11 bases and V 4 bases, and 9 bases lay outside the gene matches. The CDR3 extends over 13 amino acids. The CDR3 nucleotides read TGCGCCAGCAGCAGGGACAGGGATGGAAGTGCTTTCTTT. Amino acids: CASSRDRDGSAFF.

This chain connects TRBV5-6 to TRBJ2-5; 7 bases agree with TRBD2. V lost 0 bases and J lost 2; bases outside the gene matches: 1. Germline CDR1 reads SGHDT; CDR2 reads YYEEEE. The CDR3 covers 14 residues. CDR3 sequence: CASSLAGGQETQYF. CDR3 nucleotides: TGTGCCAGCAGCTTGGCGGGGGGTCAAGAGACCCAGTACTTC.

V gene TRBV5-1 combines with J gene TRBJ2-7, with D tentatively TRBD1 (6 bases). The ends were cut back, 0 bases at V and 2 bases at J, with 12 bases in the middle. From germline, CDR1 is SGHRS and CDR2 YFSETQ. The CDR3 spans 15 residues. The chain's CDR3 is CASSLAGTPTYEQYF. CDR3 coding DNA: TGCGCCAGCAGCTTGGCCGGGACACCTACCTACGAGCAGTACTTC.

V and J are TRBV27 and TRBJ2-1, with D possibly being TRBD1 (6 bases). Germline lookup yields CDR1 MNHEY and CDR2 SMNVEV (reference sequence). V lost 5 bases and J lost 4, with 12 bases in between. The CDR3 sequence is 14 residues long. The CDR3 DNA follows: TGTGCCAGCAGTACCGGACAGTTTTACAATGAGCAGTTCTTC. Translated, it gives CASSTGQFYNEQFF.